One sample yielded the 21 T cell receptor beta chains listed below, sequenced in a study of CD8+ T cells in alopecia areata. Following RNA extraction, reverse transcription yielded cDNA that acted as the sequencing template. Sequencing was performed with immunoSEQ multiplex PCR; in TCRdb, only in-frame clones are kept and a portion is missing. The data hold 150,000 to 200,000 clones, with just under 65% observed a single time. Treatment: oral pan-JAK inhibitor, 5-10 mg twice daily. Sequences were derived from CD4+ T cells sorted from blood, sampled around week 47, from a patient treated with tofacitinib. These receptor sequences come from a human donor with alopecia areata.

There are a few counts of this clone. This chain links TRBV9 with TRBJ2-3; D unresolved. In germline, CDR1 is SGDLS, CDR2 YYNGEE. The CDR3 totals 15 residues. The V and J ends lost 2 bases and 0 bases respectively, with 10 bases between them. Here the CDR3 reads CASSVGPSSTDTQYF. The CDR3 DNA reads TGTGCCAGCAGCGTCGGCCCATCTAGCACAGATACGCAGTATTTT.

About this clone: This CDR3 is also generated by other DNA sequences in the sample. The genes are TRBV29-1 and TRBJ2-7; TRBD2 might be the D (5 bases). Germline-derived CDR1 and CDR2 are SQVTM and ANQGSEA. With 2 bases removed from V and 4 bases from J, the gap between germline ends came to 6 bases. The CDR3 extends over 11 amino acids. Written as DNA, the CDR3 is TGCAGCGTTGAACGGGGTTACGAGCAGTACTTC. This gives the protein CSVERGYEQYF.

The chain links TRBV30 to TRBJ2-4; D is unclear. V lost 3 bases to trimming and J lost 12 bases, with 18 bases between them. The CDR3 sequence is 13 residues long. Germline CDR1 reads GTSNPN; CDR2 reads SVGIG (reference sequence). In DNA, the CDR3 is TGTGCCTGGAGCGACGGTGTAGATCAGAGTCAGTACTTC. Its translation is CAWSDGVDQSQYF. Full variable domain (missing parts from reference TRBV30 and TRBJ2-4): SQTIHQWPATLVQPVGSPLSLECTVEGTSNPNLYWYRQAAGRGLQLLFYSVGIGQISSEVPQNLSASRPQDRQFILSSKKLLLSDSGFYLCAWSDGVDQSQYFGAGTRLSVL.

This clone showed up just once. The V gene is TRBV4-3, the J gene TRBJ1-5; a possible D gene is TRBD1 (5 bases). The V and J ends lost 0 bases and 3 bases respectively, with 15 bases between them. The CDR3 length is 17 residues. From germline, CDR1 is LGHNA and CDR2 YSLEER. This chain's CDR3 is CASSQDAAGRINQPQHF. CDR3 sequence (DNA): TGCGCCAGCAGCCAAGATGCGGCGGGACGGATCAATCAGCCCCAGCATTTT.

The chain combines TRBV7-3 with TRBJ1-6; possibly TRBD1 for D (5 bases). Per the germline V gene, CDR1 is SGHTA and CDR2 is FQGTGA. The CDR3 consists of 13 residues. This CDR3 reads CASRQGINSPLHF. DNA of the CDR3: TGTGCTTCACGCCAGGGAATAAATTCACCCCTCCACTTT.

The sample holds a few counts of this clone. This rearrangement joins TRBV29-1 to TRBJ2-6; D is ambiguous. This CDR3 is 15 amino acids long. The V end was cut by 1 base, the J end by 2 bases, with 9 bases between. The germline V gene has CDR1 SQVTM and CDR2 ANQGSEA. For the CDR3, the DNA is TGCAGCGTTGAAGGGGCAGGCACTGGGGCCAACGTCCTGACTTTC. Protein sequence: CSVEGAGTGANVLTF.

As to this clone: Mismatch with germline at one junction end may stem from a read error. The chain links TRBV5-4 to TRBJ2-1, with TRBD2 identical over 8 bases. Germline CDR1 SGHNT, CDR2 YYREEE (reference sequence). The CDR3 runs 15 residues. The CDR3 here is CASSTGLAGANEQFF. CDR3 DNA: TGCGCCAGCAGCACCGGACTAGCAGGGGCCAATGAGCAGTTCTTC.

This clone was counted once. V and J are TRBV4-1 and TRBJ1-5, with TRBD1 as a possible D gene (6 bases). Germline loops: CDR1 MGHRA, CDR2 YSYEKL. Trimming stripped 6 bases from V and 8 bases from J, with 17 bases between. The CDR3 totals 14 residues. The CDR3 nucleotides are TGCGCCAGCAGACTAGGGGGGCCTAGGGAGCCCCAGCATTTT. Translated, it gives CASRLGGPREPQHF.

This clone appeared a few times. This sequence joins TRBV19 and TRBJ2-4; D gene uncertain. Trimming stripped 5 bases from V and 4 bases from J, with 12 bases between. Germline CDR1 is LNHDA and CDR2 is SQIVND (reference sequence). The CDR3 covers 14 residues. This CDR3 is CASSGGPMKNIQYF. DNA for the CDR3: TGTGCCAGTAGTGGCGGACCGATGAAAAACATTCAGTACTTC. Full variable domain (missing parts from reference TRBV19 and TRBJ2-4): DGGITQSPKYLFRKEGQNVTLSCEQNLNHDAMYWYRQDPGQGLRLIYYSQIVNDFQKGDIAEGYSVSREKKESFPLTVTSAQKNPTAFYLCASSGGPMKNIQYFGAGTRLSVL.

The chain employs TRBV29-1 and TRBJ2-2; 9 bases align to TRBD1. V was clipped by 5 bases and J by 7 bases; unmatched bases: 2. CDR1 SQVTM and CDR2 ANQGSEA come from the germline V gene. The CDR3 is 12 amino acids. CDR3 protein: CSVRTGVGELFF. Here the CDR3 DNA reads TGCAGCGTTCGGACAGGGGTCGGGGAGCTGTTTTTT.

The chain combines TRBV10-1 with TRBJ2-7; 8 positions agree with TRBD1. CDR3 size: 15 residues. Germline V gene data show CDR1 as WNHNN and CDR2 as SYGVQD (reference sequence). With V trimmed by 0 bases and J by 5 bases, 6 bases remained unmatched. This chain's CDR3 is CASSESETGVHEQYF. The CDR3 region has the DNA TGCGCCAGCAGTGAGTCGGAGACAGGGGTCCACGAGCAGTACTTC.

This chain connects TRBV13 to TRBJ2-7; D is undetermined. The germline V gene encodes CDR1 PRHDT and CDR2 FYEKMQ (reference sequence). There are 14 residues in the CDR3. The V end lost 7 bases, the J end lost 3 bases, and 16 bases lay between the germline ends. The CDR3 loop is CASTPRSVDYEQYF. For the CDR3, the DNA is TGTGCCAGCACCCCCCGTTCGGTCGACTACGAGCAGTACTTC.

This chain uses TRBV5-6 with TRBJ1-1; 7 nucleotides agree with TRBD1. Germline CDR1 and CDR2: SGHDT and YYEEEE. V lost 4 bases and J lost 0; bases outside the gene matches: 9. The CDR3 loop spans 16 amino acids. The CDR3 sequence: CASSAPPGQMNTEAFF. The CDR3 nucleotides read TGTGCCAGCAGCGCCCCTCCGGGACAGATGAACACTGAAGCTTTCTTT.

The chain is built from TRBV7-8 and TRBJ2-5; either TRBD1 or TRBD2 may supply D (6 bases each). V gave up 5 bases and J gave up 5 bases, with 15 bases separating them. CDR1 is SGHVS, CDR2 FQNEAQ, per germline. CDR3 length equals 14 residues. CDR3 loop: CASSVLTGGETQYF. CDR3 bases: TGTGCCAGCAGCGTATTGACAGGAGGGGAGACCCAGTACTTC.

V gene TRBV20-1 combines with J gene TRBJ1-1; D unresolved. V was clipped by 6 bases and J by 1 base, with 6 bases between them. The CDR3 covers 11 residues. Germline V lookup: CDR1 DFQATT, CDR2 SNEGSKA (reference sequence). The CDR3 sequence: CSAGGNTEAFF. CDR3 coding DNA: TGCAGTGCAGGCGGGAACACTGAAGCTTTCTTT.

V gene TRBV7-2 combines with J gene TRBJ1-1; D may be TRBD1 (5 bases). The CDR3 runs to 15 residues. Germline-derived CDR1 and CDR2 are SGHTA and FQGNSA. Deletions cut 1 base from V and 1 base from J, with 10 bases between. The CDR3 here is CASSLELGPNTEAFF. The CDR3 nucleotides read TGTGCCAGCAGCTTAGAGCTGGGACCGAACACTGAAGCTTTCTTT.

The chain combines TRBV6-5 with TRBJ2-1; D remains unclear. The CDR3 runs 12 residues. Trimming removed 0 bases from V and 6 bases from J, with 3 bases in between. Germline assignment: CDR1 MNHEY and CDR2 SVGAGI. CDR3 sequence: CASSYSGNEQFF. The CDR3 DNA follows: TGTGCCAGCAGTTACTCCGGCAATGAGCAGTTCTTC.

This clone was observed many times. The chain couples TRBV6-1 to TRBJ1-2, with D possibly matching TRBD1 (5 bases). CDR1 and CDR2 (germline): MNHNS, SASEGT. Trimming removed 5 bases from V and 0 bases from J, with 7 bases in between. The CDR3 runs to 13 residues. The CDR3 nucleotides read TGTGCCAGCAGTTCGACAGCTAACTATGGCTACACCTTC. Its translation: CASSSTANYGYTF.

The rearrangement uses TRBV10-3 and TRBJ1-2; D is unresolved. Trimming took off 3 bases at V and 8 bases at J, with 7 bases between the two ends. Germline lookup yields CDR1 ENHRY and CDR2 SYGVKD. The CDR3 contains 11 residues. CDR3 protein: CAISDMEGYTF. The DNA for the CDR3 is TGTGCCATCAGTGATATGGAGGGCTACACCTTC.

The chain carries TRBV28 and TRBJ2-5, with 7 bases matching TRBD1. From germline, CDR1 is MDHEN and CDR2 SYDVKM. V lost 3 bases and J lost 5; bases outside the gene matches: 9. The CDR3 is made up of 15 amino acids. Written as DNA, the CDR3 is TGTGCCAGCAGTTTCAACAGGGGATCTGGGGAGACCCAGTACTTC. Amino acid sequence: CASSFNRGSGETQYF.

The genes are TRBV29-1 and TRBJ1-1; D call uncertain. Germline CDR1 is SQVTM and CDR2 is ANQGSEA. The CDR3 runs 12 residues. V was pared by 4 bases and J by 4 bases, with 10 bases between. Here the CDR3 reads CSVVSPSTEAFF. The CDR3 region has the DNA TGCAGCGTTGTTTCGCCGAGCACTGAAGCTTTCTTT.